This TCR beta chain emerged from a study of identical twins. Study observations and caveats: Alpha sequences out of frame and shared by twins had excess low generation probability.

This clonotype was recorded a few times. Its cognate antigen is unknown. TCRdb processed the 5' RACE reads anew with MiXCR; each CDR3 protein has one entry. The sample includes some 1,600,000 distinct CDR3 sequences, roughly a third seen only once; the top ten take under 0.35%. Each donor (without exception) was a healthy Caucasian. Between the trimmed V and J ends, which lost 4 bases and 1 base, there was a span of 10 bases. CDR3 size: 15 residues. Germline loops: CDR1 LGHNA, CDR2 YNFKEQ. The genes are TRBV4-2 and TRBJ1-4, with D maybe TRBD1 (5 bases). The receptor was isolated from a newborn girl in good health. Material: cord blood. In nucleotides, the CDR3 is TGTGCCAGCAGCCGTCCTAGGGGAACTAATGAAAAACTGTTTTTT. As protein: CASSRPRGTNEKLFF.